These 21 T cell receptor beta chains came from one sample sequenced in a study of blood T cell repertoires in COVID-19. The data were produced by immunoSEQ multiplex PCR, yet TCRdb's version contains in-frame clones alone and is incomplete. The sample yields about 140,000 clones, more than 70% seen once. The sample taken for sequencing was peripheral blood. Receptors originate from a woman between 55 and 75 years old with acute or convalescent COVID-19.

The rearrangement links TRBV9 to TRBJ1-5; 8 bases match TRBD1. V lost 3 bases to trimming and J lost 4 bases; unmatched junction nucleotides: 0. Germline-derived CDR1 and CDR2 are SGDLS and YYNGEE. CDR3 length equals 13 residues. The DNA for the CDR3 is TGTGCCAGCAGCGGGACAGGGAATCAGCCCCAGCATTTT. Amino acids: CASSGTGNQPQHF.

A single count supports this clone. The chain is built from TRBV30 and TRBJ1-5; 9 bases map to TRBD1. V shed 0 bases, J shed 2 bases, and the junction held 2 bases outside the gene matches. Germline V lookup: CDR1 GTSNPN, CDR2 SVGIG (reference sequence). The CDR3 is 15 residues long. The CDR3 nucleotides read TGTGCCTGGAGTGTGGGACAGGGCGGCAATCAGCCCCAGCATTTT. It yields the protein CAWSVGQGGNQPQHF.

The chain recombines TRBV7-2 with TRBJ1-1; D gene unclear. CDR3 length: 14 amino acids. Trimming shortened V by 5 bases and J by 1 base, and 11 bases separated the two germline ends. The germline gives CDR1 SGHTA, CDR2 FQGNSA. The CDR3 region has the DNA TGTGCCAGCAGCCCGGGTCGACGGAACACTGAAGCTTTCTTT. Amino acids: CASSPGRRNTEAFF.

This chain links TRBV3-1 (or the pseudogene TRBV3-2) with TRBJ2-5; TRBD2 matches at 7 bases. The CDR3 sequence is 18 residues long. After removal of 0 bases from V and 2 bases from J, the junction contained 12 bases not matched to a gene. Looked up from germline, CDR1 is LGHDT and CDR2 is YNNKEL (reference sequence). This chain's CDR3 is CASSQEGLGLADQETQYF. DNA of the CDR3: TGTGCCAGCAGCCAAGAAGGTTTAGGTCTAGCGGATCAAGAGACCCAGTACTTC.

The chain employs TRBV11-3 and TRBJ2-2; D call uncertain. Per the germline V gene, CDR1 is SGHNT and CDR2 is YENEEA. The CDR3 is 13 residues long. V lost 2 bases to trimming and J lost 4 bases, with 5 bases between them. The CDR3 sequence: CASSLLPTGELFF. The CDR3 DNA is TGTGCCAGCAGCTTACTCCCCACCGGGGAGCTGTTTTTT. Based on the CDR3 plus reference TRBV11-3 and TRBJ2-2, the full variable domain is EAGVVQSPRYKIIEKKQPVAFWCNPISGHNTLYWYLQNLGQGPELLIRYENEEAVDDSQLPKDRFSAERLKGVDSTLKIQPAELGDSAVYLCASSLLPTGELFFGEGSRLTVL.

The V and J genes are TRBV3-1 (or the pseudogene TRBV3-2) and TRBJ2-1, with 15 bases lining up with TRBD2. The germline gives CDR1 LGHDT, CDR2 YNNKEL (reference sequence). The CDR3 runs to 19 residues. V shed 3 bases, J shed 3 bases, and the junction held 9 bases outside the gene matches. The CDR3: CASSHGGLAGGRLYNEQFF. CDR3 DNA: TGTGCCAGCAGCCATGGAGGACTAGCGGGGGGGCGCCTCTACAATGAGCAGTTCTTC.

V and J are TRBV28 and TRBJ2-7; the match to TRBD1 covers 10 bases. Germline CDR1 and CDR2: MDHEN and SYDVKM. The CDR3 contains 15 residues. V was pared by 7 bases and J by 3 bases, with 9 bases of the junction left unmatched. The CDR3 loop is CASNPGGQGRYEQYF. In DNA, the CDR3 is TGTGCCAGCAACCCCGGGGGACAGGGGCGCTACGAGCAGTACTTC.

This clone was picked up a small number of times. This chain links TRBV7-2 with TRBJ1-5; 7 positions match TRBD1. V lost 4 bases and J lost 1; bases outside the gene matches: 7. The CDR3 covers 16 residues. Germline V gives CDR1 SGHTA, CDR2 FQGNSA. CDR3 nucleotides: TGTGCCAGCAGCTCCACCCGACAGGGAAGCAATCAGCCCCAGCATTTT. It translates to CASSSTRQGSNQPQHF. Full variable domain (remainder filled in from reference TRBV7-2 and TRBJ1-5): GAGVSQSPSNKVTEKGKDVELRCDPISGHTALYWYRQSLGQGLEFLIYFQGNSAPDKSGLPSDRFSAERTGGSVSTLTIQRTQQEDSAVYLCASSSTRQGSNQPQHFGDGTRLSIL.

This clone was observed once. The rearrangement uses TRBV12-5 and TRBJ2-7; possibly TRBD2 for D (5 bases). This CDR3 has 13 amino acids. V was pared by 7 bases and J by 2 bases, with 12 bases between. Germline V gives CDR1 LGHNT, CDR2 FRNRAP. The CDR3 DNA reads TGTGCTAGTGCCCCCGGAGGAACCTACGAGCAGTACTTC. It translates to CASAPGGTYEQYF. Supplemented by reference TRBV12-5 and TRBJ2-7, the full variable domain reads DARVTQTPRHKVTEMGQEVTMRCQPILGHNTVFWYRQTMMQGLELLAYFRNRAPLDDSGMPKDRFSAEMPDATLATLKIQPSEPRDSAVYFCASAPGGTYEQYFGPGTRLTVT.

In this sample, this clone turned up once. CDR3 region: CAITSGGRNEKLFF. CDR3 coding DNA: TGTGCCATTACATCGGGGGGCCGCAATGAAAAACTGTTTTTT. The rearrangement uses TRBV28 and TRBJ1-4; a weak D match, TRBD1 (6 bases). Per germline, CDR1 MDHEN and CDR2 SYDVKM. Trimming removed 10 bases at V and 5 bases at J, with 17 bases between. This CDR3 region has 14 residues.

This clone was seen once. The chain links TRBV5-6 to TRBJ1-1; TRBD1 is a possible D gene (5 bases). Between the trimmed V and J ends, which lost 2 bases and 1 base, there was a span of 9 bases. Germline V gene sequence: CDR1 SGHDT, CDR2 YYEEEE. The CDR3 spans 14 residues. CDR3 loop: CASSFGAQNTEAFF. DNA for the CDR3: TGTGCCAGCAGCTTTGGGGCCCAGAACACTGAAGCTTTCTTT.

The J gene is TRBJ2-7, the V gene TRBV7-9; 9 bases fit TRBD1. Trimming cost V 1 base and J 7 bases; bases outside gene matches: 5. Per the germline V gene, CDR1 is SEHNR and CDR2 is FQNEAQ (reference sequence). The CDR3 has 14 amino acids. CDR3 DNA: TGTGCCAGCAGCTTAGGGGGGACAGGGAGGGAGCAGTACTTC. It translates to CASSLGGTGREQYF. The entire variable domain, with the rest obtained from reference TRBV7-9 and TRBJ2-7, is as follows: DTGVSQNPRHKITKRGQNVTFRCDPISEHNRLYWYRQTLGQGPEFLTYFQNEAQLEKSRLLSDRFSAERPKGSFSTLEIQRTEQGDSAMYLCASSLGGTGREQYFGPGTRLTVT.

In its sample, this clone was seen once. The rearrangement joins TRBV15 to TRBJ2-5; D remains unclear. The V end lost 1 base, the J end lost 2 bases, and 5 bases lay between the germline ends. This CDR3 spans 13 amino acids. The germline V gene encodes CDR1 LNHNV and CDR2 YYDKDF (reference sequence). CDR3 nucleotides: TGTGCCACCAGCAGAGCTCCTCAAGAGACCCAGTACTTC. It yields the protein CATSRAPQETQYF. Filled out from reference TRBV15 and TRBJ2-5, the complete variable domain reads DAMVIQNPRYQVTQFGKPVTLSCSQTLNHNVMYWYQQKSSQAPKLLFHYYDKDFNNEADTPDNFQSRRPNTSFCFLDIRSPGLGDTAMYLCATSRAPQETQYFGPGTRLLVL.

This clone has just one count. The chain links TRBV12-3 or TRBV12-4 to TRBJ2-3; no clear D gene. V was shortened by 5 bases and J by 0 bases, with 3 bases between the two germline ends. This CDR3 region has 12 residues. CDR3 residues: CASSLSTDTQYF. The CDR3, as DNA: TGTGCCAGCAGTCTAAGCACAGATACGCAGTATTTT.

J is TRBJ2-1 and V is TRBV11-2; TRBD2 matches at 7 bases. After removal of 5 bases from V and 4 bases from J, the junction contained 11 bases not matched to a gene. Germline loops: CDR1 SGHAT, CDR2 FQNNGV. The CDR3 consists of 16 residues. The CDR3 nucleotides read TGTGCCAGCAGCGTCAGGTGGGGGGGGAGTTACAATGAGCAGTTCTTC. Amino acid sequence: CASSVRWGGSYNEQFF.

CDR3 amino acids: CSAAPGGSYEQYF. In nucleotides, the CDR3 is TGCAGCGCCGCACCCGGAGGCTCCTACGAGCAGTACTTC. The chain has TRBV29-1 and TRBJ2-7, with a tentative D call TRBD2 (5 bases). This CDR3 region has 13 residues. CDR1 is SQVTM and CDR2 is ANQGSEA in the germline V gene. V lost 7 bases, J lost 0 bases, and 13 bases lay in between.

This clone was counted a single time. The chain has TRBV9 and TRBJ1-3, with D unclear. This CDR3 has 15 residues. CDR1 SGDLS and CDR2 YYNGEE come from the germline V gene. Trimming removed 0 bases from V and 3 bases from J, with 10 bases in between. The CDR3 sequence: CASSVASTGGNTIYF. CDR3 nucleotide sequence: TGTGCCAGCAGCGTAGCCTCGACGGGTGGAAACACCATATATTTT.

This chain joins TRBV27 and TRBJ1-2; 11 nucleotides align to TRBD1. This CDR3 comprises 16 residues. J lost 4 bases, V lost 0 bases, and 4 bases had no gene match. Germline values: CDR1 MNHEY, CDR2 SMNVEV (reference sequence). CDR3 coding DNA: TGTGCCAGCAGTTTATCTCGGACAGGGGGCCCCTATGGCTACACCTTC. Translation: CASSLSRTGGPYGYTF.

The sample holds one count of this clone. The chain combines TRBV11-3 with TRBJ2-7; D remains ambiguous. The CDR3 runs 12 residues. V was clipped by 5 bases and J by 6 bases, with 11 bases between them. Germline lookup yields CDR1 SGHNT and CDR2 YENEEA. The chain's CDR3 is CASSPSTREQYF. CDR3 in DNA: TGTGCCAGCAGCCCTAGTACCCGCGAGCAGTACTTC.

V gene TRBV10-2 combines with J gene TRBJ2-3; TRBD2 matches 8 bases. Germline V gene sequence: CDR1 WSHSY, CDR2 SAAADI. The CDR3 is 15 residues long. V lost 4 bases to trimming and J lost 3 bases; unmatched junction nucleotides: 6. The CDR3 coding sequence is TGCGCCAGCAGTGTAACGGGGGGGCCTACAGATACGCAGTATTTT. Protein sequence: CASSVTGGPTDTQYF.

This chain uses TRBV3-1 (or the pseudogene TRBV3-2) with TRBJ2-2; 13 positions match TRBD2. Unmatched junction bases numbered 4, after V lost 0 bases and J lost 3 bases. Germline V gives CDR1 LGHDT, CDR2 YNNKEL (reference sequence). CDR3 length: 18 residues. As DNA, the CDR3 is TGTGCCAGCAGCCAAGATCAAGGACTAGCGGGGGACACCGGGGAGCTGTTTTTT. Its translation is CASSQDQGLAGDTGELFF.